The 29 T cell receptor beta chains in this list originate from one sample, sequenced in a study of CD8 T cells in ankylosing spondylitis. From the 5' RACE reads, TCRdb called clonotypes with MiXCR, one entry per CDR3 protein. The sample holds 250,000 to 400,000 distinct CDR3 sequences, 11% seen once. The source material was blood, either unsorted or a sorted T cell fraction (not recorded which). The receptors here all came from a female donor with ankylosing spondylitis or in good health (not recorded which).

Many counts were recorded for this clonotype. The chain carries TRBV10-3 and TRBJ2-5; D perhaps matches TRBD2 (5 bases). V lost 0 bases, J lost 5 bases, and 10 bases lay in between. CDR3 length: 14 amino acids. Germline V gives CDR1 ENHRY, CDR2 SYGVKD. The CDR3 nucleotides are TGTGCCATCAGTGAGTCGGCGGTAGCGGAGACCCAGTACTTC. The encoded protein is CAISESAVAETQYF.

This clonotype was observed a handful of times. The chain joins TRBV10-3 to TRBJ2-2, with 13 bases aligning to TRBD2. CDR1 is ENHRY, CDR2 SYGVKD, per germline. Trimming removed 8 bases from V and 6 bases from J; junction bases left unmatched: 9. The CDR3 contains 16 residues. CDR3 region: CAILLAGGPGSGELFF. DNA for the CDR3: TGTGCCATCCTACTAGCGGGAGGGCCCGGCTCCGGGGAGCTGTTTTTT.

The chain uses TRBV28 and TRBJ2-5, with 9 bases identical to TRBD1. CDR1 is MDHEN, CDR2 SYDVKM, per germline. With 5 bases clipped from V and 6 bases from J, the junction kept 13 bases outside the gene matches. The CDR3 is made up of 16 amino acids. CDR3 region: CASSPTSGTGWQTQYF. CDR3 DNA: TGTGCCAGCAGTCCTACCAGCGGGACAGGGTGGCAGACCCAGTACTTC.

This clonotype was picked up many times. The chain employs TRBV20-1 and TRBJ2-7; 13 nucleotides align to TRBD2. J was trimmed by 9 bases and V by 5 bases; bases with no gene match: 10. Per germline, CDR1 DFQATT and CDR2 SNEGSKA (reference sequence). The CDR3 is 14 residues long. The CDR3 DNA follows: TGCAGTGCTCCCCTTACTAGCGGGAGGGCGGGGCAGTACTTC. It codes for CSAPLTSGRAGQYF.

This chain uses TRBV4-1 with TRBJ1-2; a possible D gene is TRBD1 (5 bases). This CDR3 has 13 residues. Germline V lookup: CDR1 MGHRA, CDR2 YSYEKL. V was cut by 1 base and J by 8 bases, with 11 bases left in between. This CDR3 reads CASSQAGGGGYTF. The CDR3 DNA reads as TGCGCCAGCAGCCAAGCAGGCGGGGGAGGCTACACCTTC.

This clonotype was detected ten times or more. The V gene is TRBV12-3 or TRBV12-4, the J gene TRBJ2-7; perhaps TRBD1 as D (6 bases). The CDR3 is 13 amino acids. V was cut by 1 base and J by 3 bases, with 7 bases left in between. The CDR3 reads CASSLGTVYEQYF. The CDR3 region has the DNA TGTGCCAGCAGTTTAGGGACAGTCTACGAGCAGTACTTC.

There are many counts of this clonotype. The J gene is TRBJ2-5, the V gene TRBV20-1, with TRBD2 matching over 8 bases. J gave up 1 base and V 6 bases, and 7 bases lay outside the gene matches. The CDR3 consists of 14 residues. Looked up from germline, CDR1 is DFQATT and CDR2 is SNEGSKA (reference sequence). This CDR3 reads CSARTGTSQETQYF. DNA for the CDR3: TGCAGTGCACGGACCGGGACTAGCCAAGAGACCCAGTACTTC.

At least ten counts were recorded for this clonotype. The chain couples TRBV7-9 to TRBJ1-4, with 12 nucleotides matching TRBD1. The V and J ends lost 6 bases and 8 bases, in that order; junction bases with no gene match: 4. CDR3 size: 14 residues. Germline V gene lookup returns CDR1 SEHNR and CDR2 FQNEAQ (reference sequence). The CDR3 spells CASRGTGGSEKLFF. The CDR3 region has the DNA TGTGCCAGCAGGGGGACAGGGGGCTCCGAAAAACTGTTTTTT.

Many counts were recorded for this clonotype. This rearrangement joins TRBV5-1 to TRBJ2-1; TRBD2 matches at 7 bases. Unmatched junction bases numbered 11, after V lost 4 bases and J lost 13 bases. CDR1 and CDR2 from the germline V gene are SGHRS and YFSETQ. The CDR3 contains 13 residues. The CDR3 nucleotides read TGCGCCAGCAGCGACCACTTCCGGGAGGCACAGTTCTTC. As protein: CASSDHFREAQFF. The full variable domain, in which reference TRBV5-1 and TRBJ2-1 provide the parts outside the CDR3, is KAGVTQTPRYLIKTRGQQVTLSCSPISGHRSVSWYQQTPGQGLQFLFEYFSETQRNKGNFPGRFSGRQFSNSRSEMNVSTLELGDSALYLCASSDHFREAQFFGPGTRLTVL.

Ten or more counts support this clonotype. This CDR3 is CASSFASAYNEQFF. The CDR3 region has the DNA TGTGCCAGCAGCTTTGCTAGCGCTTACAATGAGCAGTTCTTC. This rearrangement joins TRBV7-2 to TRBJ2-1; D might be TRBD2 (6 bases). The CDR3 spans 14 residues. Looked up from germline, CDR1 is SGHTA and CDR2 is FQGNSA. V gave up 3 bases and J gave up 4 bases, with 10 bases separating them.

This clonotype was found many times. The chain carries TRBV10-3 and TRBJ1-1; D uncertain. CDR3 length: 14 residues. Trimming removed 0 bases from V and 3 bases from J, with 8 bases in between. Germline CDR1 is ENHRY and CDR2 is SYGVKD. The CDR3 loop reads CAISESKWDTEAFF. Here the CDR3 DNA reads TGTGCCATCAGTGAGTCAAAATGGGACACTGAAGCTTTCTTT.

This clonotype has more than one count but fewer than ten. The chain couples TRBV11-3 to TRBJ2-7, with no clear D. V shed 2 bases and J shed 0 bases, with 8 bases lying between them. Germline assignment: CDR1 SGHNT and CDR2 YENEEA. The CDR3 sequence is 14 residues long. In DNA, the CDR3 is TGTGCCAGCAGCTTACGTGGGAACTCCTACGAGCAGTACTTC. It yields the protein CASSLRGNSYEQYF.

The sample holds a few counts of this clonotype. The gene calls are TRBV20-1 and TRBJ2-7, with 10 bases lining up with TRBD1. Germline CDR1 reads DFQATT; CDR2 reads SNEGSKA (reference sequence). This CDR3 region has 15 residues. V trimming: 6 bases; J trimming: 5 bases; junction bases outside the gene matches: 13. The CDR3 spells CSADHRDRGRNEQYF. CDR3 bases: TGCAGTGCGGACCACCGGGACAGGGGAAGAAACGAGCAGTACTTC.

This clonotype has just a few counts. CDR3 coding DNA: TGTGCCAGCAGCGGGTGGACAGGGAGGGGTAATTCACCCCTCCACTTT. Translation: CASSGWTGRGNSPLHF. J is TRBJ1-6 and V is TRBV7-9; 8 nucleotides agree with TRBD1. Germline CDR1 reads SEHNR; CDR2 reads FQNEAQ (reference sequence). Trimming at V came to 5 bases and at J to 6 bases, leaving 9 bases not matched to a gene. The CDR3 has 16 amino acids. Filled out from reference TRBV7-9 and TRBJ1-6, the complete variable domain reads DTGVSQNPRHKITKRGQNVTFRCDPISEHNRLYWYRQTLGQGPEFLTYFQNEAQLEKSRLLSDRFSAERPKGSFSTLEIQRTEQGDSAMYLCASSGWTGRGNSPLHFGNGTRLTVT.

For the CDR3, the DNA is TGCAGTGCCAGGCGGGGGAGCATAGACACGCAGTATTTT. This codes for CSARRGSIDTQYF. The V gene is TRBV20-1, the J gene TRBJ2-3; 7 bases match TRBD2. Germline CDR1 and CDR2: DFQATT and SNEGSKA (reference sequence). There are 13 residues in the CDR3. V trimming: 6 bases; J trimming: 9 bases; junction bases outside the gene matches: 12.

This clonotype showed up just a few times. The chain carries TRBV20-1 and TRBJ1-5; 7 bases fit TRBD1. The V gene's germline CDR1 is DFQATT and CDR2 SNEGSKA (reference sequence). The CDR3 contains 14 residues. V shed 0 bases, J shed 4 bases, and the junction held 3 bases outside the gene matches. CDR3 nucleotides: TGCAGTGCTAGAGAGGTGACAGGGAATCAGCCCCAGCATTTT. It translates to CSAREVTGNQPQHF.

The V and J genes are TRBV5-1 and TRBJ2-1, with TRBD2 identical over 9 bases. V lost 0 bases to trimming and J lost 4 bases; unmatched junction nucleotides: 5. This CDR3 contains 16 residues. Germline CDR1 SGHRS, CDR2 YFSETQ. CDR3 nucleotide sequence: TGCGCCAGCAGCTTGGTGGCTAGCGGGATTTACAATGAGCAGTTCTTC. Encoded protein: CASSLVASGIYNEQFF.

This clonotype was found many times. CDR3 nucleotides: TGCAGTGTCAAAGCAGGGCGGAGCAATCAGCCCCAGCATTTT. Its protein product is CSVKAGRSNQPQHF. V is TRBV20-1 and J is TRBJ1-5, with a tentative D call TRBD1 (5 bases). CDR3 size: 14 residues. Trimming left V 7 bases short and J 1 base short, with 14 bases between. CDR1 is DFQATT and CDR2 is SNEGSKA in the germline V gene (reference sequence).

This clonotype was seen at least ten times. The chain has TRBV24-1 and TRBJ2-1; D gene uncertain. The CDR3 runs to 13 residues. Trimming pared 4 bases from V and 6 bases from J, leaving 9 bases between. In germline, CDR1 is KGHDR, CDR2 SFDVKD. Written as DNA, the CDR3 is TGTGCCACCAGTGACCCTGCCTTCAATGAGCAGTTCTTC. This encodes CATSDPAFNEQFF.

The V call is TRBV5-1, the J call TRBJ2-3, with TRBD1 identical over 7 bases. V lost 0 bases to trimming and J lost 2 bases; unmatched junction nucleotides: 6. The germline CDR1 and CDR2 sequences are SGHRS and YFSETQ. This CDR3 contains 16 residues. CDR3 residues: CASSLAVGQDTDTQYF. CDR3 sequence (DNA): TGCGCCAGCAGCTTGGCCGTAGGACAGGACACAGATACGCAGTATTTT. Using reference TRBV5-1 and TRBJ2-3 for the parts outside the CDR3, the full variable domain is KAGVTQTPRYLIKTRGQQVTLSCSPISGHRSVSWYQQTPGQGLQFLFEYFSETQRNKGNFPGRFSGRQFSNSRSEMNVSTLELGDSALYLCASSLAVGQDTDTQYFGPGTRLTVL.

In this sample, this clonotype turned up many times. The chain has TRBV18 and TRBJ2-5, with TRBD2 identical over 9 bases. The CDR3 length is 16 residues. V shed 3 bases, J shed 2 bases, and the junction held 7 bases outside the gene matches. From germline, CDR1 is KGHSH and CDR2 LQKENI. The CDR3 bases are TGTGCCAGCTCACCCGAACTAGCGGGTTTACAAGAGACCCAGTACTTC. It yields the protein CASSPELAGLQETQYF.

The genes are TRBV3-1 and TRBJ1-1, with D possibly matching TRBD1 (5 bases). The CDR3 has 15 amino acids. The germline V gene encodes CDR1 LGHDT and CDR2 YNNKEL (reference sequence). Trimming took 4 bases from V and 6 from J, leaving 18 bases between them. CDR3 amino acids: CASSRDSWGTPEAFF. The CDR3 bases are TGTGCCAGCAGCCGAGACTCATGGGGGACCCCTGAAGCTTTCTTT.

There are a few counts of this clonotype. The CDR3 here is CASSEWSLTGELFF. Written as DNA, the CDR3 is TGTGCCAGCAGTGAATGGTCTCTCACCGGGGAGCTGTTTTTT. This chain joins TRBV25-1 and TRBJ2-2; D is unresolved. CDR3 length: 14 amino acids. V was cut by 1 base and J by 4 bases, with 7 bases left in between. Germline V gene sequence: CDR1 MGHDK, CDR2 SYGVNS.

This clonotype has only a few counts. The DNA for the CDR3 is TGTGCCAGCGGGGAAGGGGACTCCGGGAACATTCAGTACTTC. It yields the protein CASGEGDSGNIQYF. V usage is TRBV6-4 and J usage is TRBJ2-4, with TRBD2 as a possible D gene (6 bases). Between the trimmed V and J ends, which lost 8 bases and 7 bases, there was a span of 18 bases. Per the germline V gene, CDR1 is MRHNA and CDR2 is SNTAGT. This CDR3 is 14 amino acids long.

Points on this clonotype: Given a much more abundant clone one base away, this may be a read error. The chain uses TRBV29-1 and TRBJ1-2, with D possibly matching TRBD1 (5 bases). This CDR3 comprises 12 residues. The germline V gene has CDR1 SQVTM and CDR2 ANQGSEA. This chain's CDR3 is CSVAKPGDGDTF. As DNA, the CDR3 is TGCAGCGTTGCGAAACCGGGGGATGGCGACACCTTC.

V usage is TRBV6-5 and J usage is TRBJ2-7; D assignment may be TRBD1 or TRBD2 (5 bases each). V was cut by 6 bases and J by 1 base, with 13 bases left in between. This CDR3 spans 14 amino acids. Germline CDR1 reads MNHEY; CDR2 reads SVGAGI. The CDR3 DNA reads as TGTGCCAGCAGCACTCGGGGCCAATCCTACGAGCAGTACTTC. Translating gives CASSTRGQSYEQYF.

Comments on this clonotype: The junction differs from germline at one of its ends, possibly a read error. V usage is TRBV5-1 and J usage is TRBJ2-2, with TRBD1 matching over 7 bases. The germline CDR1 and CDR2 sequences are SGHRS and YFSETQ. The CDR3 is 23 residues long. This chain's CDR3 is CASNPNGAVGTDFRGPNNGELFF. DNA of the CDR3: TGCGCCAGCAACCCGAACGGGGCGGTCGGGACAGACTTTCGCGGACCGAACAACGGGGAGCTGTTTTTT.

In this sample, this clonotype turned up many times. This rearrangement joins TRBV24-1 to TRBJ2-2, with a weak D call TRBD2 (6 bases). Germline V gene data show CDR1 as KGHDR and CDR2 as SFDVKD. The V end lost 5 bases, the J end lost 3 bases, and 12 bases lay between the germline ends. The CDR3 covers 15 residues. The CDR3 loop is CATSAREMYTGELFF. Written as DNA, the CDR3 is TGTGCCACCAGTGCCCGGGAGATGTACACCGGGGAGCTGTTTTTT.

This rearrangement joins TRBV7-2 to TRBJ2-1, with TRBD2 matching over 8 bases. This CDR3 is built from 16 residues. Germline CDR1 is SGHTA and CDR2 is FQGNSA. With V trimmed by 2 bases and J by 0 bases, 3 bases remained unmatched. The CDR3 bases are TGTGCCAGCAGCTTAAAAGCGGGAGTCTCCTACAATGAGCAGTTCTTC. Its translation is CASSLKAGVSYNEQFF.